This T cell receptor beta chain was captured in a study of pediatric ulcerative colitis. Sequencing used immunoSEQ multiplex PCR; TCRdb keeps in-frame clones, though not all of them. The table has roughly 37,000 clones, 83% seen once. The CDR3 sequence is 13 residues long. Germline assignment: CDR1 MNHEY and CDR2 SVGAGI. Unmatched junction bases numbered 5, after V lost 8 bases and J lost 6 bases. The sequenced sample was blood. The J gene is TRBJ2-2, the V gene TRBV6-5; 8 nucleotides agree with TRBD2. This receptor was obtained from a girl under 18 with moderate ulcerative colitis. This CDR3 reads CASSNSGAGELFF. DNA for the CDR3: TGTGCCAGCTCAAATAGCGGGGCCGGGGAGCTGTTTTTT.